The rows below give T cell receptor beta chains drawn from one sample of a study of T-cell memory formation after mild COVID-19. TCRdb re-called the 5' RACE reads with MiXCR, one entry per CDR3 protein. The sample lists under 250,000 distinct CDR3 sequences, more than 25% seen once, with approximately 10% in the top ten. The sample comprised PBMCs or a T cell subset sorted from them (not recorded which). The receptors shown here come from an adult woman who had mild COVID-19 (a few samples of this study predate the infection). Cell type and time point are not known. Each CDR3 is given with its conserved first and last residue. The order of the fields is J gene, D gene, clone size, V gene, CDR3 DNA, CDR3 protein. D genes are given only for firm matches. Size values are once, few and many counts, or a class for expanded clones, and some rows have none.

J gene: TRBJ2-3
D gene: TRBD1
clone size: few
V gene: TRBV6-5
CDR3 DNA: TGTGCCAGCAGACGGGACAGGGGATACACAGATACGCAGTATTTT
CDR3 protein: CASRRDRGYTDTQYF

J gene: TRBJ1-1
D gene: TRBD1
clone size: few
V gene: TRBV7-3
CDR3 DNA: TGTGCCAGCAGCATAACAGGGGCTGGTAACACTGAAGCTTTCTTT
CDR3 protein: CASSITGAGNTEAFF

J gene: TRBJ2-1
D gene: TRBD2
clone size: few
V gene: TRBV7-9
CDR3 DNA: TGTGCCAGCAGCGTAACTAGCGGGAGTCTAAATGAGCAGTTCTTC
CDR3 protein: CASSVTSGSLNEQFF

J gene: TRBJ1-1
D gene: TRBD1
clone size: -
V gene: TRBV20-1
CDR3 DNA: TGCAGTGCACCTCCCAGGGGGGACACTGAAGCTTTCTTT
CDR3 protein: CSAPPRGDTEAFF

J gene: TRBJ1-1
D gene: -
clone size: -
V gene: TRBV5-1
CDR3 DNA: TGCGCCAGCAGCCGCCAGGGCGAGAACACTGAAGCTTTCTTT
CDR3 protein: CASSRQGENTEAFF

J gene: TRBJ2-1
D gene: TRBD2
clone size: few
V gene: TRBV7-8
CDR3 DNA: TGTGCCAGCAGCTTAGCCTTCCTAGCGGGAGGACCTCCCTACAATGAGCAGTTCTTC
CDR3 protein: CASSLAFLAGGPPYNEQFF

J gene: TRBJ2-7
D gene: -
clone size: -
V gene: TRBV5-1
CDR3 DNA: TGCGCCAGCAGCGTGGGGGATGGGTACTACGAGCAGTACTTC
CDR3 protein: CASSVGDGYYEQYF

J gene: TRBJ2-7
D gene: TRBD1
clone size: few
V gene: TRBV24-1
CDR3 DNA: TGTGCCACCAGTCGACAGGGGAACGAGCAGTACTTC
CDR3 protein: CATSRQGNEQYF

J gene: TRBJ2-1
D gene: TRBD1
clone size: few
V gene: TRBV12-3/TRBV12-4
CDR3 DNA: TGTGCCAGCAGTTTCCCCGGGACAGGCGGCAAGGGTGAGCAGTTCTTC
CDR3 protein: CASSFPGTGGKGEQFF

J gene: TRBJ2-3
D gene: TRBD1
clone size: -
V gene: TRBV2
CDR3 DNA: TGTGCCAGCAGAAGGGTCCCGGGACAGGGGCCAGATACGCAGTATTTT
CDR3 protein: CASRRVPGQGPDTQYF

J gene: TRBJ1-3
D gene: -
clone size: -
V gene: TRBV5-6
CDR3 DNA: TGTGCCAGCAGCACGGGACCGGCCTCTGGAAACACCATATATTTT
CDR3 protein: CASSTGPASGNTIYF

J gene: TRBJ2-3
D gene: TRBD2
clone size: -
V gene: TRBV7-3
CDR3 DNA: TGTGCCAGCAGCCCCATTGCGGGAGGGCTAACGGATACGCAGTATTTT
CDR3 protein: CASSPIAGGLTDTQYF

J gene: TRBJ2-2
D gene: -
clone size: few
V gene: TRBV5-1
CDR3 DNA: TGCGCCAGCAGGTGGGACATCGGGGAGCTGTTTTTT
CDR3 protein: CASRWDIGELFF

J gene: TRBJ2-1
D gene: TRBD2
clone size: -
V gene: TRBV6-4
CDR3 DNA: TGTGCCAGCAGTGTTAGCGGGAGAGTTCGAGTGAGGGGCTCCTACAATGAGCAGTTCTTC
CDR3 protein: CASSVSGRVRVRGSYNEQFF

J gene: TRBJ2-5
D gene: -
clone size: few
V gene: TRBV9
CDR3 DNA: TGTGCCAGCAGCTCAAGTAGGGGCGGTGAGGAGACCCAGTACTTC
CDR3 protein: CASSSSRGGEETQYF

J gene: TRBJ2-5
D gene: -
clone size: few
V gene: TRBV3-1
CDR3 DNA: TGTGCCAGCAGCCAAGCGGGAGCCGGAGAGACCCAGTACTTC
CDR3 protein: CASSQAGAGETQYF

J gene: TRBJ2-7
D gene: -
clone size: -
V gene: TRBV6-5
CDR3 DNA: TGTGCCAGCAGCACAGTGGGGTACGAGCAGTACTTC
CDR3 protein: CASSTVGYEQYF

J gene: TRBJ2-7
D gene: -
clone size: -
V gene: TRBV12-3/TRBV12-4
CDR3 DNA: TGTGCCAGCAGCCCGGGGATCGAGCAGTACTTC
CDR3 protein: CASSPGIEQYF

J gene: TRBJ1-4
D gene: TRBD1
clone size: few
V gene: TRBV12-3/TRBV12-4
CDR3 DNA: TGTGCCAGCACCCCGACAGGGAGGCATGAAAAACTGTTTTTT
CDR3 protein: CASTPTGRHEKLFF